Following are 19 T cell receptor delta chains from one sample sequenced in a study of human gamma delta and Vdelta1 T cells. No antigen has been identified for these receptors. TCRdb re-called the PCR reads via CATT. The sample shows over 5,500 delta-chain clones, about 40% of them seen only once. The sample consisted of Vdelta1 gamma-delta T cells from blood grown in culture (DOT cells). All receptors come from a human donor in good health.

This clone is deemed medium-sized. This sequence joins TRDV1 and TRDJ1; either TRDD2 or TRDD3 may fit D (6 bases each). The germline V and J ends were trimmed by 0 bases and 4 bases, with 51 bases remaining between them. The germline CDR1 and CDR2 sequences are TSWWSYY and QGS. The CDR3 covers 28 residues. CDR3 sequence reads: CALGELGPSYVKSHGSAQRGKVGDKLIF. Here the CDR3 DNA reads TGTGCTCTTGGGGAACTGGGACCCTCCTACGTAAAGTCTCACGGTTCTGCACAGCGGGGGAAAGTCGGCGATAAACTCATCTTT.

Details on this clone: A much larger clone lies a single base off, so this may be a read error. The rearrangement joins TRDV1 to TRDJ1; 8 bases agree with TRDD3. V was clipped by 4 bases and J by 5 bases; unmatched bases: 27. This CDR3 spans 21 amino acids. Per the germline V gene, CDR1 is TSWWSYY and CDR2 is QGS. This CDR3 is CALGAPQTFRPVLGVHDKLIF. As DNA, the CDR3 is TGTGCTCTTGGGGCACCACAAACCTTTCGACCCGTACTGGGGGTCCATGATAAACTCATCTTT.

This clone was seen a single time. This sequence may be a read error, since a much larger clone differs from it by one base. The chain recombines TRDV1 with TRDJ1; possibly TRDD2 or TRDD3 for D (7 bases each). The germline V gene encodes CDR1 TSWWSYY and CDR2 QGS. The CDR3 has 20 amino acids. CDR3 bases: TGTGCTCTTGGGAAACTCCCGGCCTTCGCCTTCCTGGGGGCTACCGATAAACTCATCTTT. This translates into CALGKLPAFAFLGATDKLIF.

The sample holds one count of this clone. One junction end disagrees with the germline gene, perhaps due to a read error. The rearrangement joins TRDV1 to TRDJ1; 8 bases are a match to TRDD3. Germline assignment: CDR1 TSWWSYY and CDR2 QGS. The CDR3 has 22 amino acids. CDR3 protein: CAHGEQVEAVGCVLGDTDKLIF. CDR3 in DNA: TGTGCTCATGGGGAACAAGTCGAGGCGGTGGGCTGCGTACTGGGGGACACCGATAAACTCATCTTT.

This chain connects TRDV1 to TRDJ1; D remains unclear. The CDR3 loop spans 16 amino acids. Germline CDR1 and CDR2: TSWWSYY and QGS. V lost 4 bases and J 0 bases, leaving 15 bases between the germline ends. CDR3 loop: CALGGELVSYTDKLIF. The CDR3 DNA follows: TGTGCTCTTGGGGGGGAGCTGGTCTCGTACACCGATAAACTCATCTTT.

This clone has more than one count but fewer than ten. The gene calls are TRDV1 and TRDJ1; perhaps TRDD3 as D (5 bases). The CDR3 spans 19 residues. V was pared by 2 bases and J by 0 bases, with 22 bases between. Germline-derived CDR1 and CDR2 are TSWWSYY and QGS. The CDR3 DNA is TGTGCTCTTGGGGAAACACCCTTACGGGATCTCCCGTACACCGATAAACTCATCTTT. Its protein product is CALGETPLRDLPYTDKLIF.

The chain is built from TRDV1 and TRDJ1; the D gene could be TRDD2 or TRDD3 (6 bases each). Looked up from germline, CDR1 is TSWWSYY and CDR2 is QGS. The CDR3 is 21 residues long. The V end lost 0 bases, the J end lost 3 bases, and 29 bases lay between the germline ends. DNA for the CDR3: TGTGCTCTTGGGGAACTAGTGGTCCTACGTGGGGATTCCCCTCCATCCGATAAACTCATCTTT. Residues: CALGELVVLRGDSPPSDKLIF.

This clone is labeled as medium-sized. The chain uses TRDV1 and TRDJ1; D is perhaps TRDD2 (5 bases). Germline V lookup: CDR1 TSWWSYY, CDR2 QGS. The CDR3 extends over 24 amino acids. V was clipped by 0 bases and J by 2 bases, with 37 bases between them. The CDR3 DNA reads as TGTGCTCTTGGGGAACTCCCCCCCTACACGAGGAGGAGGGAGTTTCTGTGGGAGACCGATAAACTCATCTTT. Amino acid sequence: CALGELPPYTRRREFLWETDKLIF.

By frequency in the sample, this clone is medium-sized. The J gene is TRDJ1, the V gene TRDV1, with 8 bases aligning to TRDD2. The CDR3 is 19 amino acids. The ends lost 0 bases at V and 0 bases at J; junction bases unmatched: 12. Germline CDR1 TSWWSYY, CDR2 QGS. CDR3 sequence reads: CALGELSLPTTHYTDKLIF. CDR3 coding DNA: TGTGCTCTTGGGGAACTCTCGCTTCCTACTACTCATTACACCGATAAACTCATCTTT.

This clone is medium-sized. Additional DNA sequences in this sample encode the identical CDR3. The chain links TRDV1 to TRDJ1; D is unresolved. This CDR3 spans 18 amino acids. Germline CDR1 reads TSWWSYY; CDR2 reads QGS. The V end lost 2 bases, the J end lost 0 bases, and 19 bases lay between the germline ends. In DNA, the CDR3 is TGTGCTCTTGGGGAAATACAAGGGCGCACACCTCACACCGATAAACTCATCTTT. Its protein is CALGEIQGRTPHTDKLIF.

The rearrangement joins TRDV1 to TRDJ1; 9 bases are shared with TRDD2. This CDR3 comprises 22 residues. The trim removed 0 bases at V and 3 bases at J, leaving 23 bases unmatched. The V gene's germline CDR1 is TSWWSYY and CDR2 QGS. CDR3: CALGELPRPSYVPSYNPDKLIF. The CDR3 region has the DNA TGTGCTCTTGGGGAACTCCCCAGGCCTTCCTACGTACCTTCTTACAATCCCGATAAACTCATCTTT.

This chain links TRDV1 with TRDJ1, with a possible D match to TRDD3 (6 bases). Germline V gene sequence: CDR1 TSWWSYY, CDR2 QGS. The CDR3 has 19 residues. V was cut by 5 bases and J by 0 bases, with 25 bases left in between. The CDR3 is CALGPTPRGTSTNTDKLIF. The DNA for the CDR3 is TGTGCTCTTGGGCCAACCCCGAGGGGGACGTCCACGAACACCGATAAACTCATCTTT.

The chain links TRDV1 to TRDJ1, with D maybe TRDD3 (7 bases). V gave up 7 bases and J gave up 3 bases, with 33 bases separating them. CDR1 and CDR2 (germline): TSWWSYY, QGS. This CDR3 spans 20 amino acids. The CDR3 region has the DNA TGTGCTCTTGTACTCGCCACCTACTTCCTTTCCTGTACTGGGGCCGATAAACTCATCTTT. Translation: CALVLATYFLSCTGADKLIF.

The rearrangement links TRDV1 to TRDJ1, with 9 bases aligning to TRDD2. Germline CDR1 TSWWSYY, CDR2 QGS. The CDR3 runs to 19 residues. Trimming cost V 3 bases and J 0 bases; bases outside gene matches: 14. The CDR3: CALGDPNLPTFTYTDKLIF. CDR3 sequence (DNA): TGTGCTCTTGGGGACCCAAACCTTCCTACCTTTACATACACCGATAAACTCATCTTT.

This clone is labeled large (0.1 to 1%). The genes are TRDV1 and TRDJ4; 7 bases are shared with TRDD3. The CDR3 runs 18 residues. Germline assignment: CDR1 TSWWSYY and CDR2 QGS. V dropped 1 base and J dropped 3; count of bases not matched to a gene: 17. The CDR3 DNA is TGTGCTCTTGGGGAACGACTGGCACTGGGGATCCCTCACGGACCCCTGATCTTT. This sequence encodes CALGERLALGIPHGPLIF.

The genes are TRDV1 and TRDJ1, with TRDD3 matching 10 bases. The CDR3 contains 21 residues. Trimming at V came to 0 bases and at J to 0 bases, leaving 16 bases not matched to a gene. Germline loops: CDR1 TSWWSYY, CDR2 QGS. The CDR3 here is CALGELLTYRWGIPYTDKLIF. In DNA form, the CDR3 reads TGTGCTCTTGGGGAACTATTAACCTACCGATGGGGGATACCCTACACCGATAAACTCATCTTT.

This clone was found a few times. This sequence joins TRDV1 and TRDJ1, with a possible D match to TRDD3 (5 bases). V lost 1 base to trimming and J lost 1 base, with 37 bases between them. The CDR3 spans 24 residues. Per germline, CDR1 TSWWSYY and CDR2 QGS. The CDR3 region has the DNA TGTGCTCTTGGGGAACCCCTTGGGCTCCCCGCTTTCCAACGGGGCTGGATAATCACCGATAAACTCATCTTT. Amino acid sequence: CALGEPLGLPAFQRGWIITDKLIF.

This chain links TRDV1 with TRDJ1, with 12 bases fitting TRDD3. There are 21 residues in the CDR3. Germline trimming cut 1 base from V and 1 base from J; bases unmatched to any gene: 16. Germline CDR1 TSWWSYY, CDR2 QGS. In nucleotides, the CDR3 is TGTGCTCTTGGGGAACATCTGAACTGGGGGATACATCCCGAGTGCACCGATAAACTCATCTTT. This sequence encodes CALGEHLNWGIHPECTDKLIF.

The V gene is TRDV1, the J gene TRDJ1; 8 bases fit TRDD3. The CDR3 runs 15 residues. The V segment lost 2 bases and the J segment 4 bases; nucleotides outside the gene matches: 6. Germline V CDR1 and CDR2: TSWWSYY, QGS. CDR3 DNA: TGTGCTCTTGGGGAAAATCTGGGATACGTCGATAAACTCATCTTT. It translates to CALGENLGYVDKLIF.